The 8 T cell receptor beta chains reported below all come from one sample, sequenced in a study of blood T cell repertoires in COVID-19. Sequenced by immunoSEQ multiplex PCR; TCRdb stores in-frame clones only, minus some. The sample consists of roughly 74,000 clones, roughly 88% of them appearing once. Sequencing input: peripheral blood. These receptors originate from a woman older than 75 with active or convalescent COVID-19.

This clone was counted a few times. The chain has TRBV6-2 or TRBV6-3 and TRBJ2-5; 9 nucleotides agree with TRBD1. The CDR3 is 17 residues long. Looked up from germline, CDR1 is MNHEY and CDR2 is SVGEGT. The trim removed 2 bases at V and 1 base at J, leaving 8 bases unmatched. The CDR3 DNA is TGTGCCAGCAGTTACACAACAGGGGGCGCCCCCCAAGAGACCCAGTACTTC. Protein product: CASSYTTGGAPQETQYF.

The chain combines TRBV4-1 with TRBJ2-6; tentative D call: TRBD2 (5 bases). Trimming pared 0 bases from V and 1 base from J, leaving 10 bases between. CDR1 is MGHRA and CDR2 is YSYEKL in the germline V gene. There are 17 residues in the CDR3. The CDR3 sequence: CASSQERVGSGANVLTF. Here the CDR3 DNA reads TGCGCCAGCAGCCAAGAGAGGGTTGGTTCTGGGGCCAACGTCCTGACTTTC.

The chain carries TRBV30 and TRBJ1-2, with unresolved D. Germline V gene lookup returns CDR1 GTSNPN and CDR2 SVGIG (reference sequence). This CDR3 comprises 13 residues. Trimming removed 2 bases at V and 14 bases at J, with 21 bases between. CDR3 in DNA: TGTGCCTGGAGTCCCAACGGTGGGCCTCGCCAGACCTTC. Translated: CAWSPNGGPRQTF.

V and J are TRBV5-4 and TRBJ1-5; D not certain. CDR1 and CDR2 (germline): SGHNT, YYREEE (reference sequence). Trimming took 0 bases from V and 2 from J, leaving 6 bases between them. This CDR3 spans 14 amino acids. This chain's CDR3 is CASSLGGGNQPQHF. Here the CDR3 DNA reads TGTGCCAGCAGCTTGGGAGGAGGCAATCAGCCCCAGCATTTT.

The genes are TRBV9 and TRBJ2-2; D is perhaps TRBD1 (6 bases). V lost 3 bases and J 4 bases, leaving 16 bases between the germline ends. Per the germline V gene, CDR1 is SGDLS and CDR2 is YYNGEE. The CDR3 consists of 16 residues. The CDR3 sequence is CASSALQGRGTGELFF. CDR3 DNA: TGTGCCAGCAGCGCCTTACAGGGCCGGGGCACCGGGGAGCTGTTTTTT.

The genes are TRBV5-6 and TRBJ1-2, with 8 bases lining up with TRBD1. The CDR3 has 15 residues. The V segment lost 3 bases and the J segment 0 bases; nucleotides outside the gene matches: 4. CDR1 is SGHDT, CDR2 YYEEEE, per germline. The CDR3 protein is CASSSTGAPNYGYTF. DNA for the CDR3: TGTGCCAGCAGCTCGACAGGGGCGCCTAACTATGGCTACACCTTC. Complete variable domain (other parts from reference TRBV5-6 and TRBJ1-2): DAGVTQSPTHLIKTRGQQVTLRCSPKSGHDTVSWYQQALGQGPQFIFQYYEEEERQRGNFPDRFSGHQFPNYSSELNVNALLLGDSALYLCASSSTGAPNYGYTFGSGTRLTVV.

J is TRBJ1-1 and V is TRBV9; no clear D. This CDR3 comprises 13 residues. Between the trimmed V and J ends, which lost 5 bases and 1 base, there was a span of 9 bases. Germline CDR1 is SGDLS and CDR2 is YYNGEE. CDR3 nucleotides: TGTGCCAGCAGTCCCCTCCCGAACACTGAAGCTTTCTTT. It specifies CASSPLPNTEAFF.

The J gene is TRBJ2-3, the V gene TRBV27; 13 nucleotides agree with TRBD2. Germline assignment: CDR1 MNHEY and CDR2 SMNVEV (reference sequence). CDR3 length: 15 amino acids. Trimming at V came to 5 bases and at J to 6 bases, leaving 5 bases not matched to a gene. The CDR3 DNA reads TGTGCCAGCAGTCACGGACTAGCGGGGGTGGATACGCAGTATTTT. Translation gives CASSHGLAGVDTQYF.